This TCR beta chain derives from a study of post-analysis software for immune sequencing data. Included in the TCR beta cDNA libraries were unique molecular identifiers. TCRdb re-derived calls from the PCR reads in MiXCR, one entry per CDR3 protein. The top ten clones hold about 26% of a sample with roughly 150,000 distinct CDR3 sequences, 35% to 40% of them seen once. CDR3 size: 14 residues. Germline CDR1 and CDR2: MNHEY and SVGAGI. The V and J ends lost 6 bases and 4 bases, in that order; junction bases with no gene match: 8. The chain joins TRBV6-5 to TRBJ1-2; 7 bases align to TRBD1. The receptor was derived from a girl aged 5-17 years with multiple sclerosis. The source was blood, collected after autologous hematopoietic stem cell transplantation. The CDR3 sequence is CASSPGTVRYGYTF. The CDR3 DNA follows: TGTGCCAGCAGCCCGGGGACAGTACGCTATGGCTACACCTTC.